One and the same sample provided the 15 T cell receptor beta chains below, sequenced in a study of control samples from healthy donors and cancer patients (dated by TCRdb to 2020 to 2021). Libraries were prepared through the immunoSEQ multiplex PCR assay. TCRdb obtained this table from immuneACCESS and retained in-frame rearrangements with V and J assigned. These tables miss some clones; where compared with another copy, unresolved V genes account for less than half of the shortfall, and the remainder is unexplained. This sample is represented by over 110,000 clones; around 85% of them were singletons. Roughly 9% of the sample lies in the top ten. Sequenced sample: blood. The receptors were sampled from a woman in her 30s in good health.

J is TRBJ2-7 and V is TRBV24-1; 11 bases agree with TRBD2. V dropped 3 bases and J dropped 7; count of bases not matched to a gene: 16. The germline CDR1 and CDR2 sequences are KGHDR and SFDVKD. This CDR3 contains 18 residues. CDR3 in DNA: TGTGCCACCAGTGATAAAGAGACTAGCGGGACGAGCATCTGGGAGCAGTACTTC. Protein: CATSDKETSGTSIWEQYF.

The J gene is TRBJ2-1, the V gene TRBV6-4; 7 nucleotides line up with TRBD1. Germline V gene sequence: CDR1 MRHNA, CDR2 SNTAGT. V dropped 2 bases and J dropped 6; count of bases not matched to a gene: 1. This CDR3 region has 13 residues. In nucleotides, the CDR3 is TGTGCCAGCAGTGACCGGGACAGCAATGAGCAGTTCTTC. This sequence encodes CASSDRDSNEQFF.

This clone has only one observation. V and J are TRBV3-1 (or the pseudogene TRBV3-2) and TRBJ1-2, with D unresolved. V was cut by 1 base and J by 0 bases, with 6 bases left in between. Germline V CDR1 and CDR2: LGHDT, YNNKEL (reference sequence). The CDR3 loop spans 14 amino acids. The CDR3 nucleotides are TGTGCCAGCAGCCAAGCCGGGCCTAACTATGGCTACACCTTC. This translates into CASSQAGPNYGYTF.

The sample holds a few counts of this clone. J is TRBJ2-3 and V is TRBV6-5; 7 bases fit TRBD2. The CDR3 sequence is 15 residues long. The germline gives CDR1 MNHEY, CDR2 SVGAGI. V shed 2 bases, J shed 2 bases, and the junction held 4 bases outside the gene matches. The CDR3, as DNA: TGTGCCAGCAGTTACGGGGCGGGAGTCACAGATACGCAGTATTTT. Translation: CASSYGAGVTDTQYF.

The genes are TRBV5-1 and TRBJ2-7; 10 bases line up with TRBD1. Per germline, CDR1 SGHRS and CDR2 YFSETQ. V lost 0 bases, J lost 3 bases, and 3 bases stayed unmatched. The CDR3 sequence is 15 residues long. DNA for the CDR3: TGCGCCAGCAGCTTGGGGACAGGGGGGCTCTACGAGCAGTACTTC. It encodes CASSLGTGGLYEQYF.

The rearrangement uses TRBV5-4 and TRBJ1-2, with D possibly matching TRBD1 (6 bases). Germline V gene data show CDR1 as SGHNT and CDR2 as YYREEE (reference sequence). V was trimmed by 0 bases and J by 1 base, leaving 10 bases between them. The CDR3 loop spans 15 amino acids. The CDR3 loop reads CASSLGGQNNYGYTF. The CDR3 nucleotides read TGTGCCAGCAGCTTGGGGGGACAAAATAACTATGGCTACACCTTC.

V is TRBV5-1 and J is TRBJ2-5; D is undetermined. Germline V gene sequence: CDR1 SGHRS, CDR2 YFSETQ. The CDR3 is 16 residues long. The V end lost 5 bases, the J end lost 3 bases, and 20 bases lay between the germline ends. The CDR3 DNA reads TGCGCCAGCAGTTTGCCCCTGGACCAGCCCAAAGAGACCCAGTACTTC. Translation: CASSLPLDQPKETQYF.

The chain is built from TRBV19 and TRBJ2-2, with D tentatively TRBD2 (6 bases). From germline, CDR1 is LNHDA and CDR2 SQIVND (reference sequence). V dropped 10 bases and J dropped 0 bases, with 9 bases sitting between them. The CDR3 runs to 13 residues. The CDR3 sequence is CATGTPNTGELFF. The CDR3 DNA follows: TGTGCCACAGGGACTCCGAACACCGGGGAGCTGTTTTTT.

This clone was counted a single time. The chain recombines TRBV7-2 with TRBJ2-7; perhaps TRBD2 as D (5 bases). The length of the CDR3 is 15 residues. Germline V gene sequence: CDR1 SGHTA, CDR2 FQGNSA. Trimming shortened V by 4 bases and J by 0 bases, and 13 bases separated the two germline ends. CDR3 sequence reads: CASSSDEGASYEQYF. CDR3 DNA sequence: TGTGCCAGCAGCTCGGATGAGGGAGCCTCCTACGAGCAGTACTTC.

The chain employs TRBV6-5 and TRBJ1-1; 8 bases line up with TRBD1. V trimming: 5 bases; J trimming: 3 bases; junction bases outside the gene matches: 8. In germline, CDR1 is MNHEY, CDR2 SVGAGI. CDR3 length: 15 amino acids. The CDR3 here is CASSQSRDRHTEAFF. In nucleotides, the CDR3 is TGTGCCAGCAGTCAAAGCCGGGACAGGCACACTGAAGCTTTCTTT.

This chain connects TRBV6-5 to TRBJ2-2, with D possibly TRBD1 on 6 matching bases. This CDR3 comprises 14 residues. Germline V gene data show CDR1 as MNHEY and CDR2 as SVGAGI. With 7 bases removed from V and 1 base from J, the gap between germline ends came to 10 bases. The DNA for the CDR3 is TGTGCCAGCACCCGGACAGAGAACACCGGGGAGCTGTTTTTT. It encodes CASTRTENTGELFF.

J is TRBJ1-1 and V is TRBV10-1; D not certain. V lost 0 bases to trimming and J lost 1 base, with 9 bases between them. Germline lookup yields CDR1 WNHNN and CDR2 SYGVQD (reference sequence). The CDR3 is made up of 15 amino acids. CDR3 loop: CASSESGAPNTEAFF. As DNA, the CDR3 is TGCGCCAGCAGTGAGTCGGGAGCGCCGAACACTGAAGCTTTCTTT.

The chain joins TRBV18 to TRBJ2-2, with D uncertain. Trimming cost V 6 bases and J 3 bases, with 14 bases left between them. The length of the CDR3 is 15 residues. CDR1 and CDR2 (germline): KGHSH, LQKENI. The CDR3 region has the DNA TGTGCCAGCTCGCGCCTTTCCCTGGACACCGGGGAGCTGTTTTTT. Translated, it gives CASSRLSLDTGELFF.

The V and J genes are TRBV6-2 or TRBV6-3 and TRBJ2-7; D is perhaps TRBD1 or TRBD2 (6 bases each). V shed 0 bases and J shed 2 bases, with 14 bases lying between them. CDR1 and CDR2 from the germline V gene are MNHEY and SVGEGT. The CDR3 loop spans 16 amino acids. The CDR3 DNA follows: TGTGCCAGCAGTTACTCGCGCGGGACATTCCCCTACGAGCAGTACTTC. Translating gives CASSYSRGTFPYEQYF.

The chain has TRBV4-2 and TRBJ2-1; tentative D call: TRBD1 (6 bases). Germline-derived CDR1 and CDR2 are LGHNA and YNFKEQ. The CDR3 loop spans 17 amino acids. V shed 4 bases and J shed 0 bases, with 16 bases lying between them. This CDR3 reads CASSRGVTGSSYNEQFF. The CDR3 bases are TGTGCCAGCAGCCGAGGGGTAACAGGGAGCTCCTACAATGAGCAGTTCTTC.